A single sample gave rise to the 12 T cell receptor beta chains below, sequenced in a study of control samples from healthy donors and cancer patients. Libraries were prepared by immunoSEQ multiplex PCR; TCRdb keeps only in-frame clonotypes and omits some of them. Of about 95,000 clones in the sample, about 85% were seen once. Input material: blood. Receptors originate from a woman in her 70s in good health.

The chain couples TRBV18 to TRBJ1-2; D gene unclear. The CDR3 spans 13 residues. The germline V and J ends were trimmed by 0 bases and 10 bases, with 12 bases remaining between them. Germline V gene sequence: CDR1 KGHSH, CDR2 LQKENI. CDR3 region: CASSPPGISLYTF. In nucleotides, the CDR3 is TGTGCCAGCTCACCACCAGGAATTAGCCTCTACACCTTC.

The chain has TRBV7-9 and TRBJ1-2, with D possibly TRBD1 on 5 matching bases. The germline V gene has CDR1 SEHNR and CDR2 FQNEAQ (reference sequence). CDR3 length: 14 amino acids. Trimming pared 1 base from V and 5 bases from J, leaving 11 bases between. The CDR3 is CASSLEYGGYGYTF. DNA for the CDR3: TGTGCCAGCAGCTTAGAATATGGGGGATATGGCTACACCTTC.

V usage is TRBV12-3 or TRBV12-4 and J usage is TRBJ2-1; tentative D call: TRBD1 (5 bases). The CDR3 is 12 amino acids. Trimming shortened V by 5 bases and J by 8 bases, and 10 bases separated the two germline ends. DNA for the CDR3: TGTGCCAGCAGTAAGATGGGGCATGAGCAGTTCTTC. It specifies CASSKMGHEQFF.

The chain has TRBV27 and TRBJ1-5; TRBD1 might be the D (5 bases). V lost 2 bases and J 0 bases, leaving 8 bases between the germline ends. CDR1 is MNHEY, CDR2 SMNVEV, per germline (reference sequence). The CDR3 is made up of 15 amino acids. CDR3 nucleotides: TGTGCCAGCAGTTTAATCCAGGGTAGCAATCAGCCCCAGCATTTT. Translated: CASSLIQGSNQPQHF.

The chain uses TRBV7-2 and TRBJ2-3, with TRBD2 matching over 14 bases. Germline V CDR1 and CDR2: SGHTA, FQGNSA. Trimming removed 5 bases from V and 4 bases from J; junction bases left unmatched: 11. The CDR3 runs to 18 residues. The CDR3 DNA follows: TGTGCCAGCAGCCCGGGACTAGCGGGAGTGGTTGGCGCAGATACGCAGTATTTT. Translation: CASSPGLAGVVGADTQYF. Looking up the rest from reference TRBV7-2 and TRBJ2-3 gives the full variable domain: GAGVSQSPSNKVTEKGKDVELRCDPISGHTALYWYRQSLGQGLEFLIYFQGNSAPDKSGLPSDRFSAERTGGSVSTLTIQRTQQEDSAVYLCASSPGLAGVVGADTQYFGPGTRLTVL.

The chain carries TRBV6-2 or TRBV6-3 and TRBJ2-1; TRBD2 matches 10 bases. Germline CDR1 and CDR2: MNHEY and SVGEGT. CDR3 length: 16 residues. The junction had 8 bases not matched to a gene; V was cut back by 4 bases and J by 5 bases. The CDR3 protein is CASSSPRTSGNNEQFF. The CDR3 region has the DNA TGTGCCAGCAGTTCCCCCAGGACTAGCGGAAACAATGAGCAGTTCTTC.

DNA for the CDR3: TGTGCCAGTAGTACCCTACCAGGGAGGGTTAACACTGAAGCTTTCTTT. This encodes CASSTLPGRVNTEAFF. The chain uses TRBV19 and TRBJ1-1; TRBD1 might be the D (5 bases). Trimming removed 4 bases from V and 2 bases from J, with 17 bases in between. There are 16 residues in the CDR3. CDR1 is LNHDA and CDR2 is SQIVND in the germline V gene (reference sequence).

This chain connects TRBV7-3 to TRBJ1-2; D might be TRBD1 (6 bases). The CDR3 covers 13 residues. CDR1 is SGHTA and CDR2 is FQGTGA in the germline V gene. V was pared by 3 bases and J by 4 bases, with 9 bases between. CDR3 residues: CASSLGAGYGYTF. In DNA form, the CDR3 reads TGTGCCAGCAGCTTGGGGGCGGGCTATGGCTACACCTTC.

This chain links TRBV20-1 with TRBJ1-1, with D perhaps matching TRBD1 (6 bases). The V and J ends lost 3 bases and 4 bases respectively, with 18 bases between them. Germline V CDR1 and CDR2: DFQATT, SNEGSKA (reference sequence). There are 15 residues in the CDR3. DNA for the CDR3: TGCAGTGCTAGTCGACCAGGGGTAAAGGGCACTGAAGCTTTCTTT. Amino acids: CSASRPGVKGTEAFF.

This clone was detected a few times. The chain links TRBV19 to TRBJ2-7; 8 bases map to TRBD2. V lost 5 bases, J lost 5 bases, and 11 bases stayed unmatched. Germline V gene sequence: CDR1 LNHDA, CDR2 SQIVND (reference sequence). The CDR3 sequence is 15 residues long. The CDR3 DNA reads as TGTGCCAGTAGTGATTCCGGGACTAGGCTTGACGAGCAGTACTTC. This codes for CASSDSGTRLDEQYF.

The chain employs TRBV9 and TRBJ1-5; 10 bases align to TRBD1. After removal of 4 bases from V and 0 bases from J, the junction contained 4 bases not matched to a gene. The CDR3 is 16 residues long. Germline V gene sequence: CDR1 SGDLS, CDR2 YYNGEE. The CDR3 DNA reads as TGTGCCAGCAGCCCCGGGACAGGGGCTAGCAATCAGCCCCAGCATTTT. Its protein product is CASSPGTGASNQPQHF.

The chain combines TRBV10-3 with TRBJ1-6, with 9 bases fitting TRBD1. This CDR3 comprises 16 residues. With 1 base clipped from V and 17 bases from J, the junction kept 15 bases outside the gene matches. The germline V gene has CDR1 ENHRY and CDR2 SYGVKD. Here the CDR3 reads CAISEWGGTGYGLFHF. The CDR3 nucleotides read TGTGCCATCAGTGAGTGGGGAGGGACAGGGTATGGCCTCTTCCACTTT.